Following are 6 T cell receptor beta chains from one sample sequenced in a study of blood T cell repertoires in COVID-19. Some clones are missing from TCRdb's copy, which holds only in-frame ones; the method was immunoSEQ multiplex PCR. The sample has about 120,000 clones; around three quarters are singletons. The sample taken for sequencing was peripheral blood. The source is a woman aged 80 or older with acute or convalescent COVID-19.

The genes are TRBV5-6 and TRBJ2-1; 14 bases agree with TRBD2. The germline CDR1 and CDR2 sequences are SGHDT and YYEEEE. V shed 4 bases, J shed 9 bases, and the junction held 3 bases outside the gene matches. This CDR3 comprises 14 residues. The CDR3 nucleotides read TGTGCCAGCAGCCCGGGACTAGCGGGAGTTGAGCAGTTCTTC. This translates into CASSPGLAGVEQFF.

There are a few counts of this clone. The V gene is TRBV30, the J gene TRBJ2-7; TRBD2 aligns across 12 bases. J gave up 4 bases and V 5 bases, and 6 bases lay outside the gene matches. The CDR3 has 14 amino acids. Per germline, CDR1 GTSNPN and CDR2 SVGIG (reference sequence). CDR3 sequence reads: CAWDASGRAYEQYF. DNA for the CDR3: TGTGCCTGGGACGCTAGCGGGAGGGCTTACGAGCAGTACTTC.

The rearrangement links TRBV30 to TRBJ1-5, with D tentatively TRBD1 (5 bases). This CDR3 has 15 amino acids. V lost 2 bases, J lost 0 bases, and 11 bases lay in between. CDR1 and CDR2 from the germline V gene are GTSNPN and SVGIG (reference sequence). CDR3 amino acids: CAWSPGGNSNQPQHF. The CDR3 nucleotides are TGTGCCTGGAGTCCGGGGGGTAATAGCAATCAGCCCCAGCATTTT.

A single count supports this clone. The chain has TRBV5-4 and TRBJ1-1; D perhaps matches TRBD1 (6 bases). CDR3 length: 15 residues. CDR1 is SGHNT, CDR2 YYREEE, per germline (reference sequence). V was cut by 7 bases and J by 3 bases, with 19 bases left in between. CDR3 coding DNA: TGTGCCAGCCGTGGGGGGGCCGCAGGGGACACTGAAGCTTTCTTT. Translated: CASRGGAAGDTEAFF.

CDR3 in DNA: TGTGCCAGCACCGAACAGGGTTTGGGCAATCAGCCCCAGCATTTT. As protein: CASTEQGLGNQPQHF. V gene TRBV6-5 combines with J gene TRBJ1-5, with D possibly matching TRBD1 (6 bases). This CDR3 is 15 amino acids long. Germline CDR1 is MNHEY and CDR2 is SVGAGI. Trimming removed 7 bases at V and 2 bases at J, with 15 bases between.

This rearrangement joins TRBV7-8 to TRBJ2-3; 9 nucleotides line up with TRBD2. V dropped 2 bases and J dropped 4; count of bases not matched to a gene: 10. This CDR3 is built from 17 residues. CDR1 and CDR2 (germline): SGHVS, FQNEAQ. CDR3 sequence (DNA): TGTGCCAGCAGCTTATATGGGACTAGCTATAGCGCAGATACGCAGTATTTT. Translation: CASSLYGTSYSADTQYF.